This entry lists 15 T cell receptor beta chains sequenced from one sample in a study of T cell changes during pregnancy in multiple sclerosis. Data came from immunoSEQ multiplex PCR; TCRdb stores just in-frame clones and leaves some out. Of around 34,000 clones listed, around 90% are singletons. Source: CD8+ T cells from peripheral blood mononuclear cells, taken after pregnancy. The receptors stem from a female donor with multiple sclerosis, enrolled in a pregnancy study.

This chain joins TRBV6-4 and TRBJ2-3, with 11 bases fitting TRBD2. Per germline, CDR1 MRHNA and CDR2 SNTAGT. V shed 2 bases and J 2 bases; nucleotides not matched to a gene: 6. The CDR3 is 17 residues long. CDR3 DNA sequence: TGTGCCAGCAGTGACGAGATAGCGGGGGGGCCCACAGATACGCAGTATTTT. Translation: CASSDEIAGGPTDTQYF.

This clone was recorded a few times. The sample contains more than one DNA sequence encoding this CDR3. Here the CDR3 DNA reads TGTGCCTGGAGTGCAGGGAACACTGAAGCTTTCTTT. Protein product: CAWSAGNTEAFF. The chain recombines TRBV30 with TRBJ1-1; D remains ambiguous. The V gene's germline CDR1 is GTSNPN and CDR2 SVGIG (reference sequence). Trimming stripped 1 base from V and 1 base from J, with 4 bases between. The CDR3 loop spans 12 amino acids. The variable domain in full, completed from reference TRBV30 and TRBJ1-1, reads SQTIHQWPATLVQPVGSPLSLECTVEGTSNPNLYWYRQAAGRGLQLLFYSVGIGQISSEVPQNLSASRPQDRQFILSSKKLLLSDSGFYLCAWSAGNTEAFFGQGTRLTVV.

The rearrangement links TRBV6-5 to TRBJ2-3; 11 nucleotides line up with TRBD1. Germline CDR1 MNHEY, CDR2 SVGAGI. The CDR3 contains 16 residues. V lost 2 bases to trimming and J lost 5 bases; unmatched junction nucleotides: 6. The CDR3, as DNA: TGTGCCAGCAGTTACAATCCGGGACAGGGGGGAGATACGCAGTATTTT. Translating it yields CASSYNPGQGGDTQYF.

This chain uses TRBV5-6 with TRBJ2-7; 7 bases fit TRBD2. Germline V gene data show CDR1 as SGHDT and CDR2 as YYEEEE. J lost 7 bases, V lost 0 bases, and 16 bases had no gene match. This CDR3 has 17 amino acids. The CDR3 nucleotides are TGTGCCAGCAGCTTGGGACTCGGTATTCGGGGGGAAAGGGAGCAGTACTTC. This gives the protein CASSLGLGIRGEREQYF.

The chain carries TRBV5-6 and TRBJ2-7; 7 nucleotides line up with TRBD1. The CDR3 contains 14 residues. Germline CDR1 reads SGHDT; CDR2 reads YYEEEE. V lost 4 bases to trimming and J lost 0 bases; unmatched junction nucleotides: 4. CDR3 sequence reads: CASSGRDSSYEQYF. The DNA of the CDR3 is TGTGCCAGCAGCGGAAGGGACAGCTCCTACGAGCAGTACTTC.

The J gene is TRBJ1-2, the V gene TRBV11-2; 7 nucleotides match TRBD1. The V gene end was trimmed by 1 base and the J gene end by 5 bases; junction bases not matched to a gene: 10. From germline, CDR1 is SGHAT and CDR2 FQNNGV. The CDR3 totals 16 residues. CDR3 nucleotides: TGTGCCAGCAGCTTAGCGGGAAGGGGGCTGAGGTATGGCTACACCTTC. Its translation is CASSLAGRGLRYGYTF.

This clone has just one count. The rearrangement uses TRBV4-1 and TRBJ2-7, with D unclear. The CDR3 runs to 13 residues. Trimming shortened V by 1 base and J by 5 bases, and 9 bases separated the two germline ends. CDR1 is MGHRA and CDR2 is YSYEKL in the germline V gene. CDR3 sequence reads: CASSQVAPDEQYF. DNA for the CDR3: TGCGCCAGCAGCCAAGTTGCACCGGACGAGCAGTACTTC.

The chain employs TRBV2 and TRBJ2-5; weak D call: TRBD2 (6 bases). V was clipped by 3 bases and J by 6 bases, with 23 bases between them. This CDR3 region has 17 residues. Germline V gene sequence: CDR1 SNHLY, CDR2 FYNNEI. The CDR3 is CASSDPRASALVQTQYF. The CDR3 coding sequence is TGTGCCAGCAGTGATCCCCGAGCTAGCGCGCTTGTGCAGACCCAGTACTTC.

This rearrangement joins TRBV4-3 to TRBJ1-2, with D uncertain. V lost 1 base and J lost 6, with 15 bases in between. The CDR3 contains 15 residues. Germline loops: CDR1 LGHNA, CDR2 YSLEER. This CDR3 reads CASSQAVEGVDGYTF. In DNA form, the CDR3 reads TGCGCCAGCAGCCAAGCCGTTGAGGGTGTTGATGGCTACACCTTC.

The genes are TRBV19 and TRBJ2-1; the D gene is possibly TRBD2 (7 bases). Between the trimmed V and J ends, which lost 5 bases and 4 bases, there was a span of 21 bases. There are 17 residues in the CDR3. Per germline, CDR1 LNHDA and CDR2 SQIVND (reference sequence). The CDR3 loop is CASSLLAPGGPYNEQFF. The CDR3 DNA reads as TGTGCCAGTAGTCTCCTCGCTCCGGGGGGCCCTTACAATGAGCAGTTCTTC.

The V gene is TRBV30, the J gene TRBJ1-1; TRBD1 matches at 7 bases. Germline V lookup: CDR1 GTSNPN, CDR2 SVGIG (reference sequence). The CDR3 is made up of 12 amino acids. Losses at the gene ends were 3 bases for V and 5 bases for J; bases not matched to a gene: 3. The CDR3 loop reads CAWSTGETEAFF. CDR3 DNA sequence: TGTGCCTGGAGCACAGGGGAGACTGAAGCTTTCTTT.

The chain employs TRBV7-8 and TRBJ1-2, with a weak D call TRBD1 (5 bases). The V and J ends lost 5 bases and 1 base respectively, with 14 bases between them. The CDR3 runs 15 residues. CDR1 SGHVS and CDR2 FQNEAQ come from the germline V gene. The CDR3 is CASSVSGGINYGYTF. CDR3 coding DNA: TGTGCCAGCAGCGTATCCGGGGGGATTAACTATGGCTACACCTTC.

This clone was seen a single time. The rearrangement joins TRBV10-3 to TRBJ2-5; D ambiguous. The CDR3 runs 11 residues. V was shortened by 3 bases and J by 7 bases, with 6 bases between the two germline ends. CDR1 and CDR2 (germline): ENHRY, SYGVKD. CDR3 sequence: CAISDSGTQYF. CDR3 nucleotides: TGTGCCATCAGTGATAGTGGGACCCAGTACTTC.

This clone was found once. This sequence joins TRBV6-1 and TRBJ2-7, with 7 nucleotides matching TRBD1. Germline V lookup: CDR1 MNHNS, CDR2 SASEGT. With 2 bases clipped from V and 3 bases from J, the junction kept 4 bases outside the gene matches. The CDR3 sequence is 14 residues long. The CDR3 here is CASSELQGFYEQYF. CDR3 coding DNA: TGTGCCAGCAGTGAATTACAGGGGTTCTACGAGCAGTACTTC.

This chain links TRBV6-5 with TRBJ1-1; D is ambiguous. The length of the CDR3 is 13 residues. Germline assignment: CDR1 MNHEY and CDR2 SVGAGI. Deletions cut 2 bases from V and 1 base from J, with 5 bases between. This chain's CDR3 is CASSYAPNTEAFF. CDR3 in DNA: TGTGCCAGCAGTTACGCGCCGAACACTGAAGCTTTCTTT.